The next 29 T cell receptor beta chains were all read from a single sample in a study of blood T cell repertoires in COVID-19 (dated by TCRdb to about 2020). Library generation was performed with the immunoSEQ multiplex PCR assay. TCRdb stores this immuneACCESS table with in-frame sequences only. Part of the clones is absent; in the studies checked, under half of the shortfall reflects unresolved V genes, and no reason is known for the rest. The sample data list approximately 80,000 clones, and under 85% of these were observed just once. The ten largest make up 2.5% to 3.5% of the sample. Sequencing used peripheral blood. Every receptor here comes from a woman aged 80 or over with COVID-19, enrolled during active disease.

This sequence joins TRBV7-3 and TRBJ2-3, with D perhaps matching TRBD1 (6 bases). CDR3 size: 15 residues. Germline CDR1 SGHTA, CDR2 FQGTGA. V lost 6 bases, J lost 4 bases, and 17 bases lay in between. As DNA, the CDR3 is TGTGCCAGCAGTTTGACAGGTGTCCGGGCAGATACGCAGTATTTT. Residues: CASSLTGVRADTQYF.

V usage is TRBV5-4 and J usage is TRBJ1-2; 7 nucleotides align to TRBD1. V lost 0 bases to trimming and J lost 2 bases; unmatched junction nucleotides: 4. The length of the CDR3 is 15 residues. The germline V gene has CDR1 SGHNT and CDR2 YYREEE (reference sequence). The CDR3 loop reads CASSLGGQVNYGYTF. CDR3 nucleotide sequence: TGTGCCAGCAGCTTGGGAGGACAGGTCAACTATGGCTACACCTTC.

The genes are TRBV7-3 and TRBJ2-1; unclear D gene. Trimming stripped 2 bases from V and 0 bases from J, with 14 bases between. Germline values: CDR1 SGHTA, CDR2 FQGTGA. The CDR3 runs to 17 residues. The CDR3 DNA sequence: TGTGCCAGCAGCTTAGCGCGAGTGCCTGGCTCCTACAATGAGCAGTTCTTC. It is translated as CASSLARVPGSYNEQFF. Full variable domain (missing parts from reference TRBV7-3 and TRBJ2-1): GAGVSQTPSNKVTEKGKYVELRCDPISGHTALYWYRQSLGQGPEFLIYFQGTGAADDSGLPNDRFFAVRPEGSVSTLKIQRTERGDSAVYLCASSLARVPGSYNEQFFGPGTRLTVL.

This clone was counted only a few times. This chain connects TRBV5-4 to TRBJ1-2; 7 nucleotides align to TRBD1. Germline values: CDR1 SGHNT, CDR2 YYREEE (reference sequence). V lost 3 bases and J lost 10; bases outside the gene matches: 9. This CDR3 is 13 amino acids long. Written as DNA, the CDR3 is TGTGCCAGCAGCTACGCCGGGACAGAGTTCTACACCTTC. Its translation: CASSYAGTEFYTF.

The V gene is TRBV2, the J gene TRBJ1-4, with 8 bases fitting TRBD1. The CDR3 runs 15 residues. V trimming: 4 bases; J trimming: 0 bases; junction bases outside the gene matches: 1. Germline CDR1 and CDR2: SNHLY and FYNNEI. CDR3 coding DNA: TGTGCCAGCAGTGGACAGGGGTCAACTAATGAAAAACTGTTTTTT. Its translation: CASSGQGSTNEKLFF.

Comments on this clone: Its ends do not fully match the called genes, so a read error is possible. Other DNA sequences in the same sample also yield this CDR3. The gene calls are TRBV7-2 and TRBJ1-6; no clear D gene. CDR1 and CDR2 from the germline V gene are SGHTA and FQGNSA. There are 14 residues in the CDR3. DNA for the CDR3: TGCGCCAGCAGCTTAGTCTTCGGTGATTCACCCCTCCACTTT. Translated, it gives CASSLVFGDSPLHF.

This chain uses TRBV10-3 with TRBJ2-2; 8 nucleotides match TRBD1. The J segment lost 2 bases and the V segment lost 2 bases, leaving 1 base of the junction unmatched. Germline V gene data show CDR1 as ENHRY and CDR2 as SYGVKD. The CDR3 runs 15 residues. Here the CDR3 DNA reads TGTGCCATCAGTGAGACAGGGGGTAACACCGGGGAGCTGTTTTTT. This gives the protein CAISETGGNTGELFF.

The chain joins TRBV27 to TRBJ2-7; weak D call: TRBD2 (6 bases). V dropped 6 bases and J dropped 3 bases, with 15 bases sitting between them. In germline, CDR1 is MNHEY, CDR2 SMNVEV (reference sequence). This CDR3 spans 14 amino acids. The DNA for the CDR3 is TGTGCCAGCAGGGGGGACTTATTTGGCTACGAGCAGTACTTC. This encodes CASRGDLFGYEQYF.

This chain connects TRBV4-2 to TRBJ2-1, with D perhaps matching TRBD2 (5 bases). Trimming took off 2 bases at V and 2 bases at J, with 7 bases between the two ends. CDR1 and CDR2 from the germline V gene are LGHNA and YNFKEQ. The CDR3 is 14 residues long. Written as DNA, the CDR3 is TGTGCCAGCAGCCAATCCGGGACCTACAATGAGCAGTTCTTC. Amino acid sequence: CASSQSGTYNEQFF.

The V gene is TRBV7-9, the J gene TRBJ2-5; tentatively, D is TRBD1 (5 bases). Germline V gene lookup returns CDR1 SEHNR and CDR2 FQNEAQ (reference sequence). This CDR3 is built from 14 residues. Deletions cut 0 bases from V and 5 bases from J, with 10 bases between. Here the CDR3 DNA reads TGTGCCAGCAGCTTAGCTCAGGGTCCGGAGACCCAGTACTTC. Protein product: CASSLAQGPETQYF.

CDR3 sequence reads: CASSNSGTFREQYF. In DNA, the CDR3 is TGTGCCAGCAGCAACAGTGGGACTTTTCGCGAGCAGTACTTC. The rearrangement joins TRBV25-1 to TRBJ2-7, with a tentative D call TRBD2 (6 bases). V was pared by 6 bases and J by 6 bases, with 18 bases between. Germline CDR1 is MGHDK and CDR2 is SYGVNS. There are 14 residues in the CDR3.

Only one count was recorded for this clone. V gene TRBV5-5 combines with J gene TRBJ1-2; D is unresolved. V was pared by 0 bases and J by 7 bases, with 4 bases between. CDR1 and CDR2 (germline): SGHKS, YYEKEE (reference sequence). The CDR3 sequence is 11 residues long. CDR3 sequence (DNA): TGTGCCAGCAGCTTGGCCTTTGGCTACACCTTC. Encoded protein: CASSLAFGYTF.

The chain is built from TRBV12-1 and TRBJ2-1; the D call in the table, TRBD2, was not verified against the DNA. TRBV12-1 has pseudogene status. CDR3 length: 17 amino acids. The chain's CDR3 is CASSLGSGGAQVNEQFF. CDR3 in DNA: TGTGCCAGCAGCTTAGGTAGCGGGGGGGCCCAGGTCAATGAGCAGTTCTTC.

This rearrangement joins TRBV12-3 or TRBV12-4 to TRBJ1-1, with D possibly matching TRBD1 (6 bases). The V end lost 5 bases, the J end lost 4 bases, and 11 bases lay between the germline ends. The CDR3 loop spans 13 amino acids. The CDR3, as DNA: TGTGCCAGCAGTCAAACAGGGTTCACTGAAGCTTTCTTT. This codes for CASSQTGFTEAFF.

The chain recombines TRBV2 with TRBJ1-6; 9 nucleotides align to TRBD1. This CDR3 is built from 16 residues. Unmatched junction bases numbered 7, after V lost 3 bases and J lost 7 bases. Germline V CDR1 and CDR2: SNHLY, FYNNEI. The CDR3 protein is CASSDTGGVWNSPLHF. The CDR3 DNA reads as TGTGCCAGCAGTGATACAGGGGGCGTATGGAATTCACCCCTCCACTTT.

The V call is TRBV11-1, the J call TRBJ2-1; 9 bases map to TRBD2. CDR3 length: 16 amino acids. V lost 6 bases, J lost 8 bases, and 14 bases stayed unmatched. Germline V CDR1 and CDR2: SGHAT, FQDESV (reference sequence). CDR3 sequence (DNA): TGTGCCAGCAGACAGCCCGGCGGGGGGGCGTTAGATGAGCAGTTCTTC. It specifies CASRQPGGGALDEQFF.

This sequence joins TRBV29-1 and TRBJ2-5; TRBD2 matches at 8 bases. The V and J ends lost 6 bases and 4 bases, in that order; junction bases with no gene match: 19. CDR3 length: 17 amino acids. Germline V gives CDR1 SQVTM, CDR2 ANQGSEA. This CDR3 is CSVEGGLAGPPGETQYF. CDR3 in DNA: TGCAGCGTGGAGGGGGGGTTAGCGGGGCCCCCGGGAGAGACCCAGTACTTC.

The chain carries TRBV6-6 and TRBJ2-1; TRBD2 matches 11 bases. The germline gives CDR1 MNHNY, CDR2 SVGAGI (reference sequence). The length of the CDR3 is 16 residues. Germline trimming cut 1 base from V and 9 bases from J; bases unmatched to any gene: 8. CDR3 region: CASSYLLAGGWGEQFF. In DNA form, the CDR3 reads TGTGCCAGCAGTTACTTGCTAGCGGGAGGTTGGGGTGAGCAGTTCTTC.

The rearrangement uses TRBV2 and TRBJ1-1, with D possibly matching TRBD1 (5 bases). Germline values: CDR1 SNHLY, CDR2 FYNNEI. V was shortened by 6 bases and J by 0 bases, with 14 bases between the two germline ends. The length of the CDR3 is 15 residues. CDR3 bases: TGTGCCAGCAGCGAGAGGAGGGGCATGAACACTGAAGCTTTCTTT. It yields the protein CASSERRGMNTEAFF.

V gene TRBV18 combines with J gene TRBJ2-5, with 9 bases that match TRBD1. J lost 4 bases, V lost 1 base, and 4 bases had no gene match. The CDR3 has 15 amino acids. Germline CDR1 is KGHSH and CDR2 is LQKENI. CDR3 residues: CASSPQQGARETQYF. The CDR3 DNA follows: TGTGCCAGCTCACCACAACAGGGGGCACGAGAGACCCAGTACTTC.

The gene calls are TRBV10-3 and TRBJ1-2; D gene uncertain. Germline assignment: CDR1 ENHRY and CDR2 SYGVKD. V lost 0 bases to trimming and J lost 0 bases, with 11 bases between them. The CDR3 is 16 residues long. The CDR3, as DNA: TGTGCCATCAGTGAGTCTTTGGCAACAACTAACTATGGCTACACCTTC. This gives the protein CAISESLATTNYGYTF.

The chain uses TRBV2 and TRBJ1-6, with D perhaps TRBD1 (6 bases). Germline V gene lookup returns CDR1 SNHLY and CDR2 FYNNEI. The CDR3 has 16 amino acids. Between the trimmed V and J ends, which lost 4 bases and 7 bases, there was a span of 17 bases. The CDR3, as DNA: TGTGCCAGCAGTGGAGGGATCGGACAGCAGAATTCACCCCTCCACTTT. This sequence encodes CASSGGIGQQNSPLHF. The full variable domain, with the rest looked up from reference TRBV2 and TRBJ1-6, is EPEVTQTPSHQVTQMGQEVILRCVPISNHLYFYWYRQILGQKVEFLVSFYNNEISEKSEIFDDQFSVERPDGSNFTLKIRSTKLEDSAMYFCASSGGIGQQNSPLHFGNGTRLTVT.

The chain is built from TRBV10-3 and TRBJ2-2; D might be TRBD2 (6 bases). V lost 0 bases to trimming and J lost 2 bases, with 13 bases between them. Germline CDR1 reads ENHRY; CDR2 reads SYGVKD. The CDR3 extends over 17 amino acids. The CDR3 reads CAISESDWEANTGELFF. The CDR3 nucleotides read TGTGCCATCAGTGAGTCGGACTGGGAGGCTAACACCGGGGAGCTGTTTTTT.

CDR3 sequence (DNA): TGTGCCAGCAGCCAAGGGGGGCCTGGGGCCAACGTCCTGACTTTC. It encodes CASSQGGPGANVLTF. The J gene is TRBJ2-6, the V gene TRBV3-1 (or the pseudogene TRBV3-2); TRBD1 might be the D (6 bases). The CDR3 spans 15 residues. The germline CDR1 and CDR2 sequences are LGHDT and YNNKEL (reference sequence). Trimming removed 1 base from V and 2 bases from J, with 6 bases in between.

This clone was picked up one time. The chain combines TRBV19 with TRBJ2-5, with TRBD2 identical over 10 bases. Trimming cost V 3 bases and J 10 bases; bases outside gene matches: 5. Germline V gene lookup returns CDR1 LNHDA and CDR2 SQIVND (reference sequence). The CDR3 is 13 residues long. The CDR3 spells CASSISSGRDQYF. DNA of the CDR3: TGTGCCAGTAGTATCTCTAGCGGGAGAGACCAGTACTTC. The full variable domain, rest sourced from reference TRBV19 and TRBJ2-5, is DGGITQSPKYLFRKEGQNVTLSCEQNLNHDAMYWYRQDPGQGLRLIYYSQIVNDFQKGDIAEGYSVSREKKESFPLTVTSAQKNPTAFYLCASSISSGRDQYFGPGTRLLVL.

DNA of the CDR3: TGTGCCAGCAGAGGGGGCGGGGAGACCCAGTACTTC. This encodes CASRGGGETQYF. The chain recombines TRBV6-5 with TRBJ2-5, with TRBD1 matching over 7 bases. Germline assignment: CDR1 MNHEY and CDR2 SVGAGI. The CDR3 extends over 12 amino acids. V was clipped by 6 bases and J by 5 bases; unmatched bases: 3.

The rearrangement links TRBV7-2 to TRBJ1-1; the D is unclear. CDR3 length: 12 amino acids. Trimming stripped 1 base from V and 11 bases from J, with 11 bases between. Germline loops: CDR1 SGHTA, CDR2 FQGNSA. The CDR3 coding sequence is TGTGCCAGCAGCTTAGACGACTCTACTGCTTTCTTT. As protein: CASSLDDSTAFF. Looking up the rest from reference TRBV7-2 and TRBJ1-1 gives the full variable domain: GAGVSQSPSNKVTEKGKDVELRCDPISGHTALYWYRQSLGQGLEFLIYFQGNSAPDKSGLPSDRFSAERTGGSVSTLTIQRTQQEDSAVYLCASSLDDSTAFFGQGTRLTVV.

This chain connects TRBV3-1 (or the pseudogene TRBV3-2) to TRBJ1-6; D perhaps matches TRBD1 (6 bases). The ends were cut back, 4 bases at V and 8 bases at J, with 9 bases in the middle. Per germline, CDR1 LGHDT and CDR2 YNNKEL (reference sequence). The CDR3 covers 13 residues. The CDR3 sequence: CASSRKGDSPLHF. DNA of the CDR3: TGTGCCAGCAGCCGGAAGGGGGATTCACCCCTCCACTTT.

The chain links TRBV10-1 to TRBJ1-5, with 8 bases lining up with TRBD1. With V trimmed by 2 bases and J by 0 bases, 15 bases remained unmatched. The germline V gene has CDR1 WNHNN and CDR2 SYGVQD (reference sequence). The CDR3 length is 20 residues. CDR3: CASSEGRSVRGRISNQPQHF. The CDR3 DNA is TGCGCCAGCAGTGAGGGACGGTCTGTCAGGGGGCGTATTAGCAATCAGCCCCAGCATTTT.